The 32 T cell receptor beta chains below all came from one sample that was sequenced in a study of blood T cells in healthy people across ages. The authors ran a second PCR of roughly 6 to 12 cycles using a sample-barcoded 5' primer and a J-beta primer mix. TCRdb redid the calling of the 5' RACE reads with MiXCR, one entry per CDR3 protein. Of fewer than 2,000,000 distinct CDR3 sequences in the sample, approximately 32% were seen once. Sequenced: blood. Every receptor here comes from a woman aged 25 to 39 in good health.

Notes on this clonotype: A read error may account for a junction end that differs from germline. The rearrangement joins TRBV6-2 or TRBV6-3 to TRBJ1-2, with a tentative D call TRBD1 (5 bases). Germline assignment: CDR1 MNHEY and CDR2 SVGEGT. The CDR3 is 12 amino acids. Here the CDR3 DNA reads TGTGCCAGCGGTTACAAGGGACGTGGCTACACCTTC. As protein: CASGYKGRGYTF.

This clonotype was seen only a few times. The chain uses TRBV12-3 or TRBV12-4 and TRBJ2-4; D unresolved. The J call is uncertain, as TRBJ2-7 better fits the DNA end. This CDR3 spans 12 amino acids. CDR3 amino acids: CASSLETREQYF. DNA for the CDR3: TGTGCCAGCAGTTTGGAAACCCGCGAGCAGTACTTC.

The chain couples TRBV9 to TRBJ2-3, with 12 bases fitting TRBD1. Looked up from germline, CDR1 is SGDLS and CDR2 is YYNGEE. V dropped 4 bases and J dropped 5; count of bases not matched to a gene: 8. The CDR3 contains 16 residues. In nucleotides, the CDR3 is TGTGCCAGCAGCTCACCGGGACAGGGGGCACAAGATACGCAGTATTTT. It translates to CASSSPGQGAQDTQYF.

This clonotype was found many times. CDR3 DNA sequence: TGTGCCAGCGAGAGAAGAAGCTCCTACAATGAGCAGTTCTTC. This codes for CASERRSSYNEQFF. The V call is TRBV6-2 or TRBV6-3, the J call TRBJ2-1, with no clear D. The CDR3 consists of 14 residues. V was cut by 8 bases and J by 0 bases, with 11 bases left in between. Per the germline V gene, CDR1 is MNHEY and CDR2 is SVGEGT.

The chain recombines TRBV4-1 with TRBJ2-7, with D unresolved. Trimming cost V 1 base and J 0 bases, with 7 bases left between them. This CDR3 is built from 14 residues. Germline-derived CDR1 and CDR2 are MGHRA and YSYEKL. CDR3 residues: CASSQVHHSYEQYF. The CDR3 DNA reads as TGCGCCAGCAGCCAAGTACACCACTCCTACGAGCAGTACTTC.

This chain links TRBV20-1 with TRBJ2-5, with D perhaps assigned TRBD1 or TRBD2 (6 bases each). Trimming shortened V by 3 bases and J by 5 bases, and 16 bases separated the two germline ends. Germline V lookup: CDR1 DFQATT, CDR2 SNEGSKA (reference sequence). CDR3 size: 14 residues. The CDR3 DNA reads TGCAGTGCTAGTGGAGGGGCTCAGGGGGAGACCCAGTACTTC. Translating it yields CSASGGAQGETQYF.

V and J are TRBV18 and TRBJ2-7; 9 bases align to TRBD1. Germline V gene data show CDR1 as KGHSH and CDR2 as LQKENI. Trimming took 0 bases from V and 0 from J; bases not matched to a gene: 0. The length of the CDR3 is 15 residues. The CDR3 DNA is TGTGCCAGCTCACCACCGGACAGGGGCTCCTACGAGCAGTACTTC. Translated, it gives CASSPPDRGSYEQYF.

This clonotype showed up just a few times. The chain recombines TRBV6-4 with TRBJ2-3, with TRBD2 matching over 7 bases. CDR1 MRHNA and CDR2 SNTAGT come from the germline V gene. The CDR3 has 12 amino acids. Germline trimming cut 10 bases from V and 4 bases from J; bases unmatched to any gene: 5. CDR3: CAMGLQADTQYF. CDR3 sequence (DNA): TGTGCCATGGGACTACAGGCAGATACGCAGTATTTT.

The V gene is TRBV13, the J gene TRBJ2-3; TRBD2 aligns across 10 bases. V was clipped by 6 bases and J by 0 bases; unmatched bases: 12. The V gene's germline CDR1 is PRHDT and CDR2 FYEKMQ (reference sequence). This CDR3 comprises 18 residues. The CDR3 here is CASRNVAGGPPSTDTQYF. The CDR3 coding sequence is TGTGCCAGCAGAAACGTAGCGGGGGGTCCGCCTAGCACAGATACGCAGTATTTT.

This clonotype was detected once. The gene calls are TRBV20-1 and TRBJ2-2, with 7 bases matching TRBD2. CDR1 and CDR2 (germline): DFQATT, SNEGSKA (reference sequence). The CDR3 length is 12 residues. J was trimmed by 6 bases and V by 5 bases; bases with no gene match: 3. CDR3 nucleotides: TGCAGTGCTGGGAGCGGGGCCGGGGAGCTGTTTTTT. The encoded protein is CSAGSGAGELFF.

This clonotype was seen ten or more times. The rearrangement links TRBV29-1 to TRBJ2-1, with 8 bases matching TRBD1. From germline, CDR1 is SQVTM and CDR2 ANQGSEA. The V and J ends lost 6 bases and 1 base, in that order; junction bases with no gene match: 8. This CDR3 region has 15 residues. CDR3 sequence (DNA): TGCAGCGTCCACGGAGACAGGGGATCCTACAATGAGCAGTTCTTC. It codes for CSVHGDRGSYNEQFF.

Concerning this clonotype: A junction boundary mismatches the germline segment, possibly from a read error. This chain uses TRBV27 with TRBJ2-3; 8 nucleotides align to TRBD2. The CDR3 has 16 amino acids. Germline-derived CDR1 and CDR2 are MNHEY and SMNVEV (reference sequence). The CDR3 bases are TGTGCCAGCAGTTCCCGGACTAGCCCAAGCACAGATATGCAGTATTTT. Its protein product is CASSSRTSPSTDMQYF.

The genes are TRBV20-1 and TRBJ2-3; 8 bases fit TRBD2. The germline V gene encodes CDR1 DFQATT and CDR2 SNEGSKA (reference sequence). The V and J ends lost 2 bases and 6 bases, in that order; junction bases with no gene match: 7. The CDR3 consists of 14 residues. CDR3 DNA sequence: TGCAGTGCTAGAAACTTAGCGGGATGGGATACGCAGTATTTT. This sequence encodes CSARNLAGWDTQYF.

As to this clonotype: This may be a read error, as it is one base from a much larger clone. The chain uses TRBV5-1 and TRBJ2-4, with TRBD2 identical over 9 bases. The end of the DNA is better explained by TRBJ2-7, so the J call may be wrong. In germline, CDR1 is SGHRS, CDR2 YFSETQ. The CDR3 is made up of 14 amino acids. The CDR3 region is CVSSLTSGPYEQYF. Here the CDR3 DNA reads TGCGTCAGCAGCCTGACTAGCGGTCCCTACGAGCAGTACTTC.

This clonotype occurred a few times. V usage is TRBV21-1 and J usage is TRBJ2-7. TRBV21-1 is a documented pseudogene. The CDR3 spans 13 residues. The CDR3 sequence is CASPQERWSEQYF. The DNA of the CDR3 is TGTGCCAGCCCTCAAGAGAGGTGGAGCGAGCAGTACTTC.

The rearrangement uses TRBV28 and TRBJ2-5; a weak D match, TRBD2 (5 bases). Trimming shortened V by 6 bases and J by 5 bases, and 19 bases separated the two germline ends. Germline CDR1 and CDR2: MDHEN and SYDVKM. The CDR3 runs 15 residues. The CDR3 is CASRMGFRESETQYF. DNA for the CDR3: TGTGCCAGCAGGATGGGGTTTCGGGAAAGTGAGACCCAGTACTTC.

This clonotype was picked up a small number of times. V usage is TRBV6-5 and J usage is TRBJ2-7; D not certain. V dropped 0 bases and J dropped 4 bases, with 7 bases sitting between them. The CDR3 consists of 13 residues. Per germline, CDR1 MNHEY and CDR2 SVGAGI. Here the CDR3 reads CASSYSIFYEQYF. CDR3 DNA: TGTGCCAGCAGTTACTCGATTTTTTACGAGCAGTACTTC.

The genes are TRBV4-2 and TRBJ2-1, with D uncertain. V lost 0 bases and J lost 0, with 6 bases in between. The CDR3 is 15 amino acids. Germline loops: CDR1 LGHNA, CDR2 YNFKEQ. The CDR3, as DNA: TGTGCCAGCAGCCAAGAGTACACCTCCTACAATGAGCAGTTCTTC. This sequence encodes CASSQEYTSYNEQFF.

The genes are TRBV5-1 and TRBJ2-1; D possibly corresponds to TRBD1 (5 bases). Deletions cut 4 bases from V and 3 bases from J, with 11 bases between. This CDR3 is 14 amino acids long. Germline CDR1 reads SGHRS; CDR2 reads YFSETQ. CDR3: CASSPGQLYNEQFF. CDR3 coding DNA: TGCGCCAGCAGCCCCGGACAACTCTACAATGAGCAGTTCTTC.

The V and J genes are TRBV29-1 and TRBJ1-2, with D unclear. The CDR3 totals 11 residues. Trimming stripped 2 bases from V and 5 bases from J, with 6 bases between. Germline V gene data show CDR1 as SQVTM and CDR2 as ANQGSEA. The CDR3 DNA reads TGCAGCGTTGAACAGATGTATGGCTACACCTTC. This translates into CSVEQMYGYTF.

The CDR3 loop is CASSRTLPALTDTQYF. The DNA for the CDR3 is TGTGCCAGCAGTCGGACCCTCCCGGCCCTCACAGATACGCAGTATTTT. This chain links TRBV6-5 with TRBJ2-3; D call uncertain. Germline V gene data show CDR1 as MNHEY and CDR2 as SVGAGI. The CDR3 is 16 residues long. V was clipped by 5 bases and J by 2 bases, with 17 bases between them.

The CDR3 here is CASSPGTADSPLHF. CDR3 nucleotide sequence: TGCGCCAGCAGCCCCGGGACGGCAGATTCACCCCTCCACTTT. This rearrangement joins TRBV5-1 to TRBJ1-6, with a weak D call TRBD1 (5 bases). From germline, CDR1 is SGHRS and CDR2 YFSETQ. V dropped 4 bases and J dropped 8 bases, with 13 bases sitting between them. The CDR3 spans 14 residues. Supplemented by reference TRBV5-1 and TRBJ1-6, the full variable domain reads KAGVTQTPRYLIKTRGQQVTLSCSPISGHRSVSWYQQTPGQGLQFLFEYFSETQRNKGNFPGRFSGRQFSNSRSEMNVSTLELGDSALYLCASSPGTADSPLHFGNGTRLTVT.

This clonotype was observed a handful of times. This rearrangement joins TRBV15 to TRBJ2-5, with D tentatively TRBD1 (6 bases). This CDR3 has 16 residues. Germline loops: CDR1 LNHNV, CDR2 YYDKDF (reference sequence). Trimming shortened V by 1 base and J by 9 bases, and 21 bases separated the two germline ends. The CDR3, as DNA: TGTGCCACCAGCAGAGGAAAGACAGGTTACAACGAGGCCCAGTACTTC. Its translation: CATSRGKTGYNEAQYF.

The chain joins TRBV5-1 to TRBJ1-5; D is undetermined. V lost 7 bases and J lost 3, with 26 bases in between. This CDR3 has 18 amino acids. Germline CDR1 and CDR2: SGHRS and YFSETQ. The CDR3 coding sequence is TGCGCCAGCCCTAAGTGCGAGGAGGGAAGGCGCAACAATCAGCCCCAGCATTTT. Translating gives CASPKCEEGRRNNQPQHF. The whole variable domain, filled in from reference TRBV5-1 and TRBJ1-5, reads KAGVTQTPRYLIKTRGQQVTLSCSPISGHRSVSWYQQTPGQGLQFLFEYFSETQRNKGNFPGRFSGRQFSNSRSEMNVSTLELGDSALYLCASPKCEEGRRNNQPQHFGDGTRLSIL.

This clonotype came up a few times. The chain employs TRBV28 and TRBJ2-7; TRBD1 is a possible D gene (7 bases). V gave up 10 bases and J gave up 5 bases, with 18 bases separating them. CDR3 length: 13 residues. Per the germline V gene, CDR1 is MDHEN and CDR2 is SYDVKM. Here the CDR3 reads CATRGTALNEQYF. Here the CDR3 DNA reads TGTGCCACCCGCGGGACAGCCCTGAACGAGCAGTACTTC.

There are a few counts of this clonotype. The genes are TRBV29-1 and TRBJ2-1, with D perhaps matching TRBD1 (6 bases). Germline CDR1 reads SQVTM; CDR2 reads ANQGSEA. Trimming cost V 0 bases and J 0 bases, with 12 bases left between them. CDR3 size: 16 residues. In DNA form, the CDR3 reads TGCAGCGTTGAAGAGGGGACATCGAGCTCCTACAATGAGCAGTTCTTC. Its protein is CSVEEGTSSSYNEQFF.

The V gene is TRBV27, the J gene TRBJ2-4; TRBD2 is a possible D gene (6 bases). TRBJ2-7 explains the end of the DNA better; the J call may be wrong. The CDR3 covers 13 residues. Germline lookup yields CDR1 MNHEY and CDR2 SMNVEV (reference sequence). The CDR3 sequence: CASSLWRGYEQYF. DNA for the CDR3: TGTGCCAGCAGTTTATGGAGGGGCTACGAGCAGTACTTC.

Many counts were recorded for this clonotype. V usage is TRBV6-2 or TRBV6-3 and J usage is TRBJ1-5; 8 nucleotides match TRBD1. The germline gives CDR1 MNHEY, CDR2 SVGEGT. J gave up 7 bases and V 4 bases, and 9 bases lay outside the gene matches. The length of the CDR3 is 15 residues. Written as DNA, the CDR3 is TGTGCCAGCAGTTCTCACTCGGGACAGGTCCAGCCCCAGCATTTT. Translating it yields CASSSHSGQVQPQHF.

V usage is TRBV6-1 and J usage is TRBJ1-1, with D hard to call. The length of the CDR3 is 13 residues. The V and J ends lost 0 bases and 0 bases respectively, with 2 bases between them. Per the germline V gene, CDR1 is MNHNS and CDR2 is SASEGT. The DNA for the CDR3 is TGTGCCAGCAGTGAAGCCCTGAACACTGAAGCTTTCTTT. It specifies CASSEALNTEAFF.

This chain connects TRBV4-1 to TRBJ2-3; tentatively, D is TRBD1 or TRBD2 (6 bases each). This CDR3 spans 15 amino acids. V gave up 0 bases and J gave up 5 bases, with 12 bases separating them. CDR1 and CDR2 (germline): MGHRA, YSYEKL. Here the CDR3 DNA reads TGCGCCAGCAGCCAAGACGGGGGCGTCGGAGATACGCAGTATTTT. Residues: CASSQDGGVGDTQYF.

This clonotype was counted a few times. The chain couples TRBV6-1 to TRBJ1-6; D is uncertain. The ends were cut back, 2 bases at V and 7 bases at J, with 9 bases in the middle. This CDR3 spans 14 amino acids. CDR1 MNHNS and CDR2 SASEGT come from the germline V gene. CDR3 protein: CASSERTQNSPLHF. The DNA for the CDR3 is TGTGCCAGCAGTGAAAGAACTCAAAATTCACCCCTCCACTTT.

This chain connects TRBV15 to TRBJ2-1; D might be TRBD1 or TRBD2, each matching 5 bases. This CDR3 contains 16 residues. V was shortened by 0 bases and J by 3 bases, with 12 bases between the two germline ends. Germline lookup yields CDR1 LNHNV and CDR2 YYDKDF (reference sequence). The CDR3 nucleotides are TGTGCCACCAGCAGAGAATCGGGGCTCGTCTACAATGAGCAGTTCTTC. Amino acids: CATSRESGLVYNEQFF.